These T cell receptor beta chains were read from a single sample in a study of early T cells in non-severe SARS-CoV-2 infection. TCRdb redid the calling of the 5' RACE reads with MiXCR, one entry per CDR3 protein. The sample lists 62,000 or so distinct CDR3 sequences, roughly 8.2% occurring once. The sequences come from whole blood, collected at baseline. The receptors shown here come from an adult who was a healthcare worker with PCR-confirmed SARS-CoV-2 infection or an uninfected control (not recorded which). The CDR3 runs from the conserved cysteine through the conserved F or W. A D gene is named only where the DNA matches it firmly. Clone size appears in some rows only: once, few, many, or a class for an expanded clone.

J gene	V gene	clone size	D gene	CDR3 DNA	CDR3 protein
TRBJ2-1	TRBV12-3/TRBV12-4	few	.	TGTGCCAGCAGTCACTGGACAGACTACAATGAGCAGTTCTTC	CASSHWTDYNEQFF
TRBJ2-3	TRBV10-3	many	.	TGTGCCATCAGTGGGCTAGCCACAGATACGCAGTATTTT	CAISGLATDTQYF
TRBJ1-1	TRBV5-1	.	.	TGCGCCAGCAGCTACGTCCAAGGGAGTCACACTGAAGCTTTCTTT	CASSYVQGSHTEAFF
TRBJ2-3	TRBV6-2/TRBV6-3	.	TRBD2	TGTGCCAGCAGTTACCGGACTAGCGGGAGGGTAGATACGCAGTATTTT	CASSYRTSGRVDTQYF
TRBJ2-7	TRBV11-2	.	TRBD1	TGTGCCAGCAGCTTAGAAACGGGGACAGGTTTTTACGAGCAGTACTTC	CASSLETGTGFYEQYF
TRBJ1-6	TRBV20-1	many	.	TGCAGTGCTAGGGCCCCGGGTTCACCCCTCCACTTT	CSARAPGSPLHF
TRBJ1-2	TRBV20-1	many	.	TGCAGTGCAGCGAGGGGGAACTATGGCTACACCTTC	CSAARGNYGYTF
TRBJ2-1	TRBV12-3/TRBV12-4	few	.	TGTGCCAGCAGTGCCCGACCAGGGCCTCAATCCTACAATGAGCAGTTCTTC	CASSARPGPQSYNEQFF
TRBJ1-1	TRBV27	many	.	TGTGCCAGCCGATTAGGGACTGAAGCTTTCTTT	CASRLGTEAFF
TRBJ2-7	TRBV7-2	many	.	TGTGCCAGCAGCCCATCCTACGAGCAGTACTTC	CASSPSYEQYF
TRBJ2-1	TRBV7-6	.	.	TGTGCCAGCAGCCCCCTACGAGGGTACTACAATGAGCAGTTCTTC	CASSPLRGYYNEQFF
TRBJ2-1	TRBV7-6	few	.	TGTGCCAGCAGCTTAGAACTTCCGGGGAGCAGCTCCTACAATGAGCAGTTCTTC	CASSLELPGSSSYNEQFF
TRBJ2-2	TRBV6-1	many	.	TGTGCCAGCACCCGACTAGTGACCAACACCGGGGAGCTGTTTTTT	CASTRLVTNTGELFF
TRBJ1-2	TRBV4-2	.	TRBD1	TGTGCCAGCAGCCAAGATTGGGCAGGGGGTCCGGTTGGCTACTCCTTC	CASSQDWAGGPVGYSF
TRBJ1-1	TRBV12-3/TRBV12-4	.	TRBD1	TGTGCCAGCAGTCGGGGACAGCAGAACACTGAAGCTTTCTTT	CASSRGQQNTEAFF
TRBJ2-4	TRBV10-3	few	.	TGTGCCATCACCAGAGAACAGGGAGCCATTCAGTACTTC	CAITREQGAIQYF
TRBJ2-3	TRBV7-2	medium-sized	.	TGTGCCAGCAGCTGGGGATACTTCACAGATACGCAGTATTTT	CASSWGYFTDTQYF
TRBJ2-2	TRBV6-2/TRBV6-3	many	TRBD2	TGTGCCAGCAGCCGCGGACTAGCGGGAGGATACACCGGGGAGCTGTTTTTT	CASSRGLAGGYTGELFF
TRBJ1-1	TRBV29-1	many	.	TGCAGCGCCCACCCCACAAACGAGGGGACTGAAGCTTTCTTT	CSAHPTNEGTEAFF
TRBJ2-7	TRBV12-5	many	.	TGTGCTAGTGGATCGGGACTTAGCGAGCAGTACTTC	CASGSGLSEQYF
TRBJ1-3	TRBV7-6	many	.	TGTGCCAGCAGCTTAGAGGAGGGGTTCCGAAACACCATATATTTT	CASSLEEGFRNTIYF
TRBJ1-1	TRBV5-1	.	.	TGCGCCAGCAGCCCCACGGGCCGGGTCATGAACACTGAAGCTTTCTTT	CASSPTGRVMNTEAFF
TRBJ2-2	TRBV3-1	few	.	TGTGCCAGCAGCTCTCAGGGTTCCGGGGAGCTGTTTTTT	CASSSQGSGELFF
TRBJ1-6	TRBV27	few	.	TGTGCCAGCAGTGCAACACTGTTCTACTATAATTCACCCCTCCACTTT	CASSATLFYYNSPLHF
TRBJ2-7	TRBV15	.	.	TGTGCCACCAGCCAGCTGGGGGCCTACGAGCAGTACTTC	CATSQLGAYEQYF
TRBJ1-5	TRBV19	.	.	TGTGCCAGTAGGGACAGCTTTAGCAATCAGCCCCAGCATTTT	CASRDSFSNQPQHF
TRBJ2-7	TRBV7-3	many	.	TGTGCCAGCAGCTCCAGAATGGGCGAGCAGTACTTC	CASSSRMGEQYF
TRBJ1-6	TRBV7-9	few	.	TGTGCCAGCAGCCCGTCTAGGGATTCACCCCTCCACTTT	CASSPSRDSPLHF
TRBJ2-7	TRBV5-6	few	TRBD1	TGTGCCAGCAGCTTGACAGGGGTCGAGCAGTACTTC	CASSLTGVEQYF
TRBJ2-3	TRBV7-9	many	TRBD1	TGTGCCAGCAGCTCCGGACAGGGGGAAGCAGATACGCAGTATTTT	CASSSGQGEADTQYF
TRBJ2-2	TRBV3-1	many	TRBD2	TGTGCCAGCAGCCAAAGCGATAAAACGACTAGCGTTGTGCTTTCGAACACCGGGGAGCTGTTTTTT	CASSQSDKTTSVVLSNTGELFF
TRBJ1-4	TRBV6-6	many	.	TGTGCCAGCAGTCCAACGACAGGACGAGGTGAAAAACTGTTTTTT	CASSPTTGRGEKLFF
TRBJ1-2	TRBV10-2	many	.	TGCGCCAGCAGTGAGTATGTAGGAGGCTACACCTTC	CASSEYVGGYTF
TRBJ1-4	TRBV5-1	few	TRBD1	TGCGCCAGCAGCTTGGCCGGGACAGATAATGAAAAACTGTTTTTT	CASSLAGTDNEKLFF
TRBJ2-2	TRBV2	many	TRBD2	TGTGCCAGCAGTGAATCGGGACTAGGAGCCGGGGAGCTGTTTTTT	CASSESGLGAGELFF
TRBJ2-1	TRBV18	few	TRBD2	TGTGCCAGCTCACGACTAGCCCCGAGCTCCTACAATGAGCAGTTCTTC	CASSRLAPSSYNEQFF
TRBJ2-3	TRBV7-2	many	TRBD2	TGTGCCAGCAGCTGGACTAGCGGAAGCACAGATACGCAGTATTTT	CASSWTSGSTDTQYF
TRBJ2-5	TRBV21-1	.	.	TGTGCCAGCAGCAAACGAGCGGAAGAGACCCAGTACTTC	CASSKRAEETQYF
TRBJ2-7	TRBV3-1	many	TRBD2	TGTGCCAGCAGCCAAGACGAACGCGGGAGAACGTACGAGCAGTACTTC	CASSQDERGRTYEQYF
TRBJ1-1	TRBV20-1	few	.	TGCAGTGCTAGAGTCCCCGGGGGCATCACTGAAGCTTTCTTT	CSARVPGGITEAFF
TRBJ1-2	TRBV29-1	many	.	TGCAGCGTTGATTCTGCTAACTATGGCTACACCTTC	CSVDSANYGYTF
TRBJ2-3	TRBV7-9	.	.	TGTGCCAGCAGCTTTAGCACAGATACGCAGTATTTT	CASSFSTDTQYF
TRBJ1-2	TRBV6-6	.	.	TGTGCCAGCAGTTATGGGGGGGCGCCGGCTGGCTACACCTTC	CASSYGGAPAGYTF
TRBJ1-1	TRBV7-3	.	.	TGTGCCAGCAGCTCTAAGTTGAACACTGAAGCTTTCTTT	CASSSKLNTEAFF
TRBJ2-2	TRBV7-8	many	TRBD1	TGTGCCAGCAGCCGACGGGACAGGGGAAATACCGGGGAGCTGTTTTTT	CASSRRDRGNTGELFF
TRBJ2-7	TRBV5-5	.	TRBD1	TGTGCCAGCAGCGGCGGGGGACAGGGCGGCGAGCAGTACTTC	CASSGGGQGGEQYF
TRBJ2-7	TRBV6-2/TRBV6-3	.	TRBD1	TGTGCCAGCCTTGACAGGGGCCACGAGCAGTACTTC	CASLDRGHEQYF
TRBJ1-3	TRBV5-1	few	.	TGCGCCAGCAGCTTGGAAGGAACAGGGTCCGGAAACACCATATATTTT	CASSLEGTGSGNTIYF
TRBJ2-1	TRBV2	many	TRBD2	TGTGCCAGCACGCGAGACAGTACTAGCGGGACTTACTTC	CASTRDSTSGTYF
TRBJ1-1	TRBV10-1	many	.	TGCGCCAGCAGGACAGGTCTGAACACTGAAGCTTTCTTT	CASRTGLNTEAFF
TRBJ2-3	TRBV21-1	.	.	TGTGCCAGCAGCTCCGGACTAGCGGGACAACATACGCAGTATTTT	CASSSGLAGQHTQYF
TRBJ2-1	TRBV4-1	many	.	TGCGCCAGCAGCCAAGCCGGCAGCTCCTACAATGAGCAGTTCTTC	CASSQAGSSYNEQFF